The 17 T cell receptor beta chains in this list originate from one sample, sequenced in a study of T cell responses to AZD1222 COVID-19 vaccine. The table came from immunoSEQ multiplex PCR; TCRdb's copy has only in-frame clones and leaves some out. This table holds tens of thousands of clones, around 88% found once. The starting material was peripheral blood, obtained on day 0 of AZD1222 vaccination. These receptor sequences come from an adult in good health.

The count of this clone is one. The chain has TRBV6-5 and TRBJ1-2; D perhaps matches TRBD1 (5 bases). This CDR3 has 15 amino acids. Between the trimmed V and J ends, which lost 5 bases and 1 base, there was a span of 14 bases. Germline lookup yields CDR1 MNHEY and CDR2 SVGAGI. This CDR3 reads CASSPGRTNNYGYTF. As DNA, the CDR3 is TGTGCCAGCAGTCCGGGACGGACAAATAACTATGGCTACACCTTC.

The chain recombines TRBV6-6 with TRBJ2-1; D is perhaps TRBD1 (6 bases). Germline V CDR1 and CDR2: MNHNY, SVGAGI (reference sequence). V lost 5 bases and J lost 3, with 14 bases in between. The CDR3 extends over 15 amino acids. CDR3 nucleotides: TGTGCCAGCAGTCCGGGACAACAATTCTACAATGAGCAGTTCTTC. It encodes CASSPGQQFYNEQFF.

With regard to this clone: The junction shows a germline mismatch at one end, possibly a read error. The CDR3 sequence is CYVNREANYGYTF. The CDR3 DNA reads as TGCTACGTTAACAGGGAAGCTAACTATGGCTACACCTTC. The genes are TRBV11-3 and TRBJ1-2; maybe TRBD1 (6 bases). The CDR3 runs 13 residues. Germline CDR1 is SGHNT and CDR2 is YENEEA.

This clone was picked up one time. The J gene is TRBJ2-7, the V gene TRBV28, with 8 positions matching TRBD2. The germline V gene encodes CDR1 MDHEN and CDR2 SYDVKM. Unmatched junction bases numbered 9, after V lost 6 bases and J lost 2 bases. CDR3 size: 15 residues. The CDR3 loop reads CASSTHGRATYEQYF. In DNA, the CDR3 is TGTGCCAGCAGCACTCACGGGAGGGCCACCTACGAGCAGTACTTC.

V gene TRBV28 combines with J gene TRBJ2-5, with 7 bases identical to TRBD1. Germline CDR1 is MDHEN and CDR2 is SYDVKM. The CDR3 covers 12 residues. The J segment lost 2 bases and the V segment lost 10 bases, leaving 4 bases of the junction unmatched. The chain's CDR3 is CATGTAQETQYF. As DNA, the CDR3 is TGTGCCACCGGGACAGCACAAGAGACCCAGTACTTC.

This clone was detected only once. The chain has TRBV7-2 and TRBJ1-5; no clear D. Per germline, CDR1 SGHTA and CDR2 FQGNSA. This CDR3 is 14 amino acids long. Trimming took 0 bases from V and 0 from J, leaving 3 bases between them. CDR3 region: CASSLAGSNQPQHF. Written as DNA, the CDR3 is TGTGCCAGCAGCTTAGCCGGTAGCAATCAGCCCCAGCATTTT.

This chain connects TRBV12-3 or TRBV12-4 to TRBJ2-7; TRBD1 aligns across 7 bases. The CDR3 totals 13 residues. J was trimmed by 7 bases and V by 8 bases; bases with no gene match: 11. The chain's CDR3 is CASSATGAGEQYF. As DNA, the CDR3 is TGTGCCAGCTCAGCTACAGGGGCCGGGGAGCAGTACTTC.

J is TRBJ2-3 and V is TRBV2; TRBD2 might be the D (5 bases). The CDR3 spans 13 residues. CDR1 and CDR2 (germline): SNHLY, FYNNEI. The V gene lost 5 bases and the J gene lost 6 bases, with 12 bases spanning the gap. The CDR3 coding sequence is TGTGCCAGCAGTACCATTCGCGGGGATACGCAGTATTTT. Translating it yields CASSTIRGDTQYF.

The V gene is TRBV16, the J gene TRBJ1-2, with 7 bases matching TRBD1. The V gene's germline CDR1 is KGHSY and CDR2 FQNENV. The trim removed 2 bases at V and 5 bases at J, leaving 5 bases unmatched. The CDR3 totals 14 residues. The CDR3 DNA sequence: TGTGCCAGCAGCCAAGGGACAGAAACTTATGGCTACACCTTC. Encoded protein: CASSQGTETYGYTF.

The CDR3 bases are TGTGCCAGCAACAGGGTTCTCGGTCAGCCCCAGCATTTT. Amino acid sequence: CASNRVLGQPQHF. This sequence joins TRBV12-3 or TRBV12-4 and TRBJ1-5; D might be TRBD1 (6 bases). The germline V and J ends were trimmed by 7 bases and 6 bases, with 13 bases remaining between them. The CDR3 totals 13 residues.

The chain is built from TRBV5-4 and TRBJ2-1; D perhaps matches TRBD2 (6 bases). The CDR3 length is 15 residues. Trimming took off 2 bases at V and 0 bases at J, with 9 bases between the two ends. Germline V gene lookup returns CDR1 SGHNT and CDR2 YYREEE (reference sequence). CDR3 residues: CASSFGGSSYNEQFF. Written as DNA, the CDR3 is TGTGCCAGCAGCTTCGGGGGTAGCTCCTACAATGAGCAGTTCTTC.

The V call is TRBV19, the J call TRBJ2-7; 9 positions agree with TRBD1. The CDR3 spans 15 residues. Losses at the gene ends were 6 bases for V and 1 base for J; bases not matched to a gene: 7. The germline CDR1 and CDR2 sequences are LNHDA and SQIVND (reference sequence). The CDR3: CASRRRTGESYEQYF. CDR3 in DNA: TGTGCCAGTAGAAGAAGGACAGGGGAATCCTACGAGCAGTACTTC.

This clone was seen once. The chain links TRBV27 to TRBJ1-5; perhaps TRBD1 as D (5 bases). V was shortened by 2 bases and J by 0 bases, with 17 bases between the two germline ends. Per the germline V gene, CDR1 is MNHEY and CDR2 is SMNVEV (reference sequence). The CDR3 has 18 residues. As DNA, the CDR3 is TGTGCCAGCAGTTTACGGACGATTTGGGGCTATAGCAATCAGCCCCAGCATTTT. This gives the protein CASSLRTIWGYSNQPQHF.

This CDR3 is CASSLGSGTGYEKLFF. In nucleotides, the CDR3 is TGTGCCAGCAGCTTAGGCTCCGGGACAGGGTATGAAAAACTGTTTTTT. The chain recombines TRBV7-9 with TRBJ1-4, with TRBD1 matching 9 bases. The CDR3 consists of 16 residues. Germline V CDR1 and CDR2: SEHNR, FQNEAQ (reference sequence). Germline trimming cut 1 base from V and 6 bases from J; bases unmatched to any gene: 6.

The chain employs TRBV15 and TRBJ2-4, with D hard to call. CDR3 size: 16 residues. Trimming pared 1 base from V and 8 bases from J, leaving 18 bases between. In germline, CDR1 is LNHNV, CDR2 YYDKDF (reference sequence). In nucleotides, the CDR3 is TGTGCCACCAGCAGAGGAGACACCTCACCTTTAGACATTCAGTACTTC. This codes for CATSRGDTSPLDIQYF.

The chain carries TRBV12-3 or TRBV12-4 and TRBJ2-1, with D maybe TRBD1 (6 bases). Trimming left V 9 bases short and J 4 bases short, with 10 bases between. The CDR3 covers 12 residues. The CDR3 region has the DNA TGTGCCAGTAAGGGGGTATACAATGAGCAGTTCTTC. Amino acids: CASKGVYNEQFF.

The chain has TRBV12-5 and TRBJ2-1; unclear D gene. CDR1 is LGHNT, CDR2 FRNRAP, per germline. The CDR3 sequence is 11 residues long. V dropped 4 bases and J dropped 4 bases, with 2 bases sitting between them. In DNA, the CDR3 is TGTGCTAGTGGTTCTTACAATGAGCAGTTCTTC. Its translation is CASGSYNEQFF. Filled out from reference TRBV12-5 and TRBJ2-1, the complete variable domain reads DARVTQTPRHKVTEMGQEVTMRCQPILGHNTVFWYRQTMMQGLELLAYFRNRAPLDDSGMPKDRFSAEMPDATLATLKIQPSEPRDSAVYFCASGSYNEQFFGPGTRLTVL.